Listed below are T cell receptor beta chains from one sample, sequenced in a study of shared clonotypes between healthy human individuals. Produced via immunoSEQ multiplex PCR; TCRdb's table is partial and in-frame only. The repertoire holds under 2.5 million clones, with around 90% as singletons. Source material: naive CD4+ T cells from PBMCs. These receptors were taken from a young man in good health. Some clones in this sample may be carry-over from other donors' samples. The CDR3 runs from the conserved cysteine through the conserved F or W. The D gene is left open where the match is weak. For some rows the clone size is stated as once, few or many, or as a class when expanded; others skip it.

size: NA
D: TRBD1
V: TRBV10-3
J: TRBJ1-4
CDR3: CAISESYRGEEKLFF
DNA: TGTGCCATCAGTGAGAGTTACAGGGGGGAGGAAAAACTGTTTTTT

size: NA
D: NA
V: TRBV18
J: TRBJ2-6
CDR3: CASSPSSGANVLTF
DNA: TGTGCCAGCTCACCCAGCTCTGGGGCCAACGTCCTGACTTTC

size: NA
D: NA
V: TRBV11-3
J: TRBJ2-7
CDR3: CASSPESGAQYF
DNA: TGTGCCAGCAGCCCCGAGAGTGGCGCGCAGTACTTC

size: NA
D: TRBD2
V: TRBV25-1
J: TRBJ2-2
CDR3: CASSELKAGDGTGELFF
DNA: TGTGCCAGCAGTGAACTCAAAGCGGGAGACGGAACCGGGGAGCTGTTTTTT

size: NA
D: TRBD2
V: TRBV9
J: TRBJ2-7
CDR3: CASSGSGSPAEQYF
DNA: TGTGCCAGCAGCGGTAGCGGGAGTCCGGCCGAGCAGTACTTC

size: NA
D: NA
V: TRBV7-9
J: TRBJ2-5
CDR3: CASTQTRETQYF
DNA: TGTGCCAGCACCCAGACCCGAGAGACCCAGTACTTC

size: NA
D: TRBD1
V: TRBV5-4
J: TRBJ2-7
CDR3: CASSSPGTAVYEQYF
DNA: TGTGCCAGCAGCTCGCCCGGGACAGCTGTATACGAGCAGTACTTC

size: NA
D: NA
V: TRBV5-1
J: TRBJ2-7
CDR3: CASSLVGQYF
DNA: TGCGCCAGCAGCTTGGTCGGGCAGTACTTC

size: NA
D: NA
V: TRBV19
J: TRBJ2-7
CDR3: CASSVDGSSYEQYF
DNA: TGTGCCAGTAGTGTTGACGGGAGCTCCTACGAGCAGTACTTC

size: NA
D: NA
V: TRBV11-1
J: TRBJ2-3
CDR3: CASSRPATDTQYF
DNA: TGTGCCAGCAGCCGACCCGCGACAGATACGCAGTATTTT

size: once
D: NA
V: TRBV16
J: TRBJ2-2
CDR3: CASSQGSQRELFF
DNA: TGTGCCAGCAGCCAGGGCTCCCAGAGGGAGCTGTTTTTT

size: NA
D: NA
V: TRBV5-1
J: TRBJ2-7
CDR3: CASSLAANSNEQYF
DNA: TGCGCCAGCAGCTTGGCCGCCAATAGCAACGAGCAGTACTTC

size: NA
D: TRBD2
V: TRBV11-3
J: TRBJ2-3
CDR3: CASSLGLAATDTQYF
DNA: TGTGCCAGCAGCTTAGGTCTAGCGGCCACAGATACGCAGTATTTT

size: NA
D: TRBD1
V: TRBV9
J: TRBJ2-5
CDR3: CASSVTGQAIQETQYF
DNA: TGTGCCAGCAGCGTCACCGGACAGGCGATCCAAGAGACCCAGTACTTC

size: NA
D: NA
V: TRBV7-9
J: TRBJ2-1
CDR3: CASSLATGPSFF
DNA: TGTGCCAGCAGCTTAGCGACGGGACCGTCGTTCTTC

size: NA
D: TRBD2
V: TRBV7-2
J: TRBJ2-1
CDR3: CASSLVASGSVYEQFF
DNA: TGTGCCAGCAGCTTAGTGGCTAGCGGGAGTGTCTATGAGCAGTTCTTC

size: few
D: NA
V: TRBV7-9
J: TRBJ1-1
CDR3: CASSLFRDVNTEAFF
DNA: TGTGCCAGCAGCTTATTCCGGGACGTGAACACTGAAGCTTTCTTT

size: NA
D: NA
V: TRBV6-5
J: TRBJ2-7
CDR3: CASSYREQYF
DNA: TGTGCCAGCAGTTACCGCGAGCAGTACTTC

size: NA
D: NA
V: TRBV28
J: TRBJ1-1
CDR3: CASSFDLNTEAFF
DNA: TGTGCCAGCAGTTTCGACCTGAACACTGAAGCTTTCTTT

size: NA
D: TRBD2
V: TRBV7-3
J: TRBJ2-3
CDR3: CASSLAGDTIDTQYF
DNA: TGTGCCAGCAGCTTAGCGGGAGACACAATAGATACGCAGTATTTT

size: few
D: NA
V: TRBV10-3
J: TRBJ1-5
CDR3: CAISRDSNQPQHF
DNA: TGTGCCATCAGTCGCGATAGCAATCAGCCCCAGCATTTT

size: NA
D: NA
V: TRBV2
J: TRBJ1-1
CDR3: CASRIDMNTEAFF
DNA: TGTGCCAGCAGGATAGATATGAACACTGAAGCTTTCTTT

size: few
D: NA
V: TRBV20-1
J: TRBJ1-1
CDR3: CSASSLLPF
DNA: TGCAGTGCTAGCTCGTTACTCCCCTTT

size: NA
D: TRBD1
V: TRBV7-7
J: TRBJ1-2
CDR3: CASSLACGMYRGPFVGYTF
DNA: TGTGCCAGCAGCTTGGCGTGCGGTATGTACAGGGGGCCGTTCGTTGGCTACACCTTC

size: NA
D: NA
V: TRBV10-3
J: TRBJ1-5
CDR3: CAISESDYQPQHF
DNA: TGTGCCATCAGTGAGTCGGACTATCAGCCCCAGCATTTT

size: NA
D: NA
V: TRBV25-1
J: TRBJ2-7
CDR3: CASRPPGAAYEQYF
DNA: TGTGCCAGCAGGCCCCCGGGAGCAGCCTACGAGCAGTACTTC

size: NA
D: TRBD2
V: TRBV7-2
J: TRBJ2-1
CDR3: CASSLGLAGYNEQFF
DNA: TGTGCCAGCAGCCTTGGACTAGCGGGGTACAATGAGCAGTTCTTC

size: few
D: NA
V: TRBV19
J: TRBJ1-1
CDR3: CASRGPNTEAFF
DNA: TGTGCCAGTAGGGGTCCGAACACTGAAGCTTTCTTT

size: NA
D: NA
V: TRBV20-1
J: TRBJ1-1
CDR3: CSALGVTEAFF
DNA: TGCAGTGCCCTGGGAGTTACTGAAGCTTTCTTT

size: NA
D: NA
V: TRBV7-8
J: TRBJ2-7
CDR3: CASSLGAGPYEQYF
DNA: TGTGCCAGCAGCTTAGGGGCAGGGCCCTACGAGCAGTACTTC

size: NA
D: NA
V: TRBV5-1
J: TRBJ2-7
CDR3: CASSSPGAITYEQYF
DNA: TGCGCCAGCAGCTCCCCCGGGGCAATAACCTACGAGCAGTACTTC

size: once
D: TRBD2
V: TRBV28
J: TRBJ2-1
CDR3: CASSGGLALPYNEQFF
DNA: TGTGCCAGCAGTGGGGGACTAGCGCTCCCCTACAATGAGCAGTTCTTC

size: NA
D: NA
V: TRBV28
J: TRBJ1-4
CDR3: CASSLGGNEKLFF
DNA: TGTGCCAGCAGTTTGGGAGGTAATGAAAAACTGTTTTTT

size: once
D: TRBD2
V: TRBV5-6
J: TRBJ2-5
CDR3: CASSFGRGAQYF
DNA: TGTGCCAGCAGCTTCGGGAGGGGCGCTCAGTACTTC

size: NA
D: NA
V: TRBV9
J: TRBJ1-3
CDR3: CASSPLTGNTIYF
DNA: TGTGCCAGCAGCCCCCTCACTGGAAACACCATATATTTT

size: NA
D: NA
V: TRBV11-2
J: TRBJ2-3
CDR3: CASTSLGRGTDTQYF
DNA: TGTGCCAGCACCTCCTTGGGCAGGGGCACAGATACGCAGTATTTT

size: NA
D: NA
V: TRBV2
J: TRBJ1-5
CDR3: CASSDPLGLGGNQPQHF
DNA: TGTGCCAGCAGTGACCCTCTTGGGCTGGGGGGCAATCAGCCCCAGCATTTT

size: NA
D: TRBD1
V: TRBV6-5
J: TRBJ1-4
CDR3: CASRGTGANEKLFF
DNA: TGTGCCAGCAGGGGGACAGGGGCTAATGAAAAACTGTTTTTT

size: NA
D: NA
V: TRBV5-1
J: TRBJ2-5
CDR3: CASSPYRESETQYF
DNA: TGCGCCAGCAGCCCATACAGGGAGTCGGAGACCCAGTACTTC

size: NA
D: TRBD2
V: TRBV28
J: TRBJ2-7
CDR3: CASSFSASGAYEQYF
DNA: TGTGCCAGCAGTTTTAGTGCTAGCGGGGCCTACGAGCAGTACTTC

size: NA
D: NA
V: TRBV28
J: TRBJ1-2
CDR3: CASSPPGRANYGYTF
DNA: TGTGCCAGCAGTCCCCCGGGCAGAGCTAACTATGGCTACACCTTC

size: NA
D: NA
V: TRBV15
J: TRBJ2-1
CDR3: CATSRARGSGDNEQFF
DNA: TGTGCCACCAGCAGAGCTCGTGGGAGTGGCGACAATGAGCAGTTCTTC

size: few
D: NA
V: TRBV28
J: TRBJ1-5
CDR3: CASSLWSEQPQHF
DNA: TGTGCCAGCAGTTTATGGTCGGAACAGCCCCAGCATTTT

size: NA
D: NA
V: TRBV7-8
J: TRBJ1-2
CDR3: CASSPSGRGVGYGYTF
DNA: TGTGCCAGCAGCCCCTCCGGCAGGGGAGTGGGGTATGGCTACACCTTC

size: NA
D: NA
V: TRBV30
J: TRBJ2-4
CDR3: CACQSGQKTYPIAKNIQYF
DNA: TGTGCCTGCCAGAGCGGACAGAAAACCTACCCCATAGCCAAAAACATTCAGTACTTC

size: NA
D: TRBD1
V: TRBV7-2
J: TRBJ2-5
CDR3: CASSRGTAETQYF
DNA: TGTGCCAGCAGCCGAGGGACAGCAGAGACCCAGTACTTC

size: NA
D: TRBD1
V: TRBV7-8
J: TRBJ2-4
CDR3: CASSPPTGRGNIQYF
DNA: TGTGCCAGCAGCCCGCCGACAGGGAGAGGAAACATTCAGTACTTC

size: NA
D: TRBD1
V: TRBV6-5
J: TRBJ1-3
CDR3: CASSYTGATSGNTIYF
DNA: TGTGCCAGCAGTTACACAGGGGCGACCTCTGGAAACACCATATATTTT

size: NA
D: NA
V: TRBV19
J: TRBJ2-7
CDR3: CASSIGGTVYEQYF
DNA: TGTGCCAGTAGTATAGGCGGGACTGTCTACGAGCAGTACTTC

size: NA
D: NA
V: TRBV9
J: TRBJ1-4
CDR3: CASSVGVVGGGEKLFF
DNA: TGTGCCAGCAGCGTAGGTGTGGTCGGGGGCGGCGAAAAACTGTTTTTT

size: once
D: NA
V: TRBV28
J: TRBJ2-7
CDR3: CASSLLAYEQYF
DNA: TGTGCCAGCAGTTTACTCGCTTACGAGCAGTACTTC

size: NA
D: NA
V: TRBV6-4
J: TRBJ1-2
CDR3: CASSGPGYGYTF
DNA: TGTGCCAGCTCGGGACCGGGGTATGGCTACACCTTC

size: NA
D: NA
V: TRBV7-3
J: TRBJ2-3
CDR3: CASSPRADFSTDTQYF
DNA: TGTGCCAGCAGCCCGCGAGCGGATTTTAGCACAGATACGCAGTATTTT

size: NA
D: TRBD1
V: TRBV6-5
J: TRBJ1-2
CDR3: CASRTVHGTGTGYTF
DNA: TGTGCCAGCAGAACAGTTCACGGGACAGGGACCGGCTACACCTTC

size: NA
D: NA
V: TRBV7-9
J: TRBJ2-1
CDR3: CASSPQSGTPRYNEQFF
DNA: TGTGCCAGCAGCCCACAATCCGGGACCCCGCGGTACAATGAGCAGTTCTTC

size: few
D: NA
V: TRBV6-5
J: TRBJ1-1
CDR3: CASSYSIGSEAFF
DNA: TGTGCCAGCAGTTACTCGATCGGGTCTGAAGCTTTCTTT

size: NA
D: TRBD2
V: TRBV28
J: TRBJ2-3
CDR3: CASSSPAGFQDTQYF
DNA: TGTGCCAGCAGTTCCCCAGCGGGATTTCAAGATACGCAGTATTTT

size: NA
D: NA
V: TRBV7-9
J: TRBJ2-3
CDR3: CASSLMGTDTQYF
DNA: TGTGCCAGCAGCTTAATGGGGACAGATACGCAGTATTTT

size: NA
D: NA
V: TRBV4-1
J: TRBJ2-3
CDR3: CASSQDGAGGADTQYF
DNA: TGCGCCAGCAGCCAAGATGGGGCAGGGGGGGCAGATACGCAGTATTTT

size: NA
D: NA
V: TRBV7-2
J: TRBJ2-2
CDR3: CASSFRPLNTGELFF
DNA: TGTGCCAGCAGCTTTCGGCCCCTGAACACCGGGGAGCTGTTTTTT